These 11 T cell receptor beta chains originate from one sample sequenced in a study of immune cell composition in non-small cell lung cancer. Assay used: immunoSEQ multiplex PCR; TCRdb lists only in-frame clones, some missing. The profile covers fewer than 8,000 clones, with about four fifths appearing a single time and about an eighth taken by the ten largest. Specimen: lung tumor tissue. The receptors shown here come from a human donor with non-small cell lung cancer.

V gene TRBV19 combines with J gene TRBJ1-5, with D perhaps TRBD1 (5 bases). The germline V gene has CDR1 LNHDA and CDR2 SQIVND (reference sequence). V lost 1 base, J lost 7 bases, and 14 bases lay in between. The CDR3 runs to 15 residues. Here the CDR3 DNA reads TGTGCCAGTAGTATAGGAGGGGAGGACCGACAGCCCCAGCATTTT. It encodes CASSIGGEDRQPQHF.

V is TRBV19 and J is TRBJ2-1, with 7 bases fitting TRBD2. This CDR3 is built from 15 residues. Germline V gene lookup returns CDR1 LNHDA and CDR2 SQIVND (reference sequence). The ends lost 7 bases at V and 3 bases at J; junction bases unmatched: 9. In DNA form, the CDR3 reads TGTGCCAGTACCCCTGGGGGGGGTGGCTACAATGAGCAGTTCTTC. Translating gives CASTPGGGGYNEQFF. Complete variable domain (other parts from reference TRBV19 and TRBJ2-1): DGGITQSPKYLFRKEGQNVTLSCEQNLNHDAMYWYRQDPGQGLRLIYYSQIVNDFQKGDIAEGYSVSREKKESFPLTVTSAQKNPTAFYLCASTPGGGGYNEQFFGPGTRLTVL.

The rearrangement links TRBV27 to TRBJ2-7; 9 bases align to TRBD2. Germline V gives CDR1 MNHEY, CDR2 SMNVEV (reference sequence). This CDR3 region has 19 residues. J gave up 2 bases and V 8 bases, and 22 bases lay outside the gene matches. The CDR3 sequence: CASLKQGLASGDTPYEQYF. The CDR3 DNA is TGTGCCAGCCTTAAACAGGGTTTGGCTAGCGGGGACACTCCCTACGAGCAGTACTTC.

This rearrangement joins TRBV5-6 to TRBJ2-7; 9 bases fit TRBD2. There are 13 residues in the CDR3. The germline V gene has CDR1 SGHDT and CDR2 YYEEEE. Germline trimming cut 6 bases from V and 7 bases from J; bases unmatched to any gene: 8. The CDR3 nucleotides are TGTGCCAGCAAGACTAGCGGCCCGCGGGAGCAGTACTTC. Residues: CASKTSGPREQYF.

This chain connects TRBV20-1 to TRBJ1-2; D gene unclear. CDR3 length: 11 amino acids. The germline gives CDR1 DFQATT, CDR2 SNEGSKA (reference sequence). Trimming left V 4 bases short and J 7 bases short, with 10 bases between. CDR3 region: CSATPLSGYTF. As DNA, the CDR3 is TGCAGTGCTACCCCTCTGAGTGGCTACACCTTC.

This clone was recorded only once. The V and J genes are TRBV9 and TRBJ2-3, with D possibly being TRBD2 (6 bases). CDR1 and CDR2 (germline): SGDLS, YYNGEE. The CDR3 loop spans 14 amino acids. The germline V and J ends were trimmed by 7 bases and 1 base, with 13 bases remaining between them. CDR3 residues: CASGRRGGTDTQYF. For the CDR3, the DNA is TGTGCCAGCGGCCGGAGGGGTGGCACAGATACGCAGTATTTT.

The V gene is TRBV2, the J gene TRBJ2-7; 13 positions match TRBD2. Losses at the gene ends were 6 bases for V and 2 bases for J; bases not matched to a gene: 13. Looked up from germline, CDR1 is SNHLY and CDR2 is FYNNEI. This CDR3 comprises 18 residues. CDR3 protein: CASRKTSGRAGGAYEQYF. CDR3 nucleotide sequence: TGTGCCAGCAGAAAAACTAGCGGGAGGGCCGGTGGAGCCTACGAGCAGTACTTC.

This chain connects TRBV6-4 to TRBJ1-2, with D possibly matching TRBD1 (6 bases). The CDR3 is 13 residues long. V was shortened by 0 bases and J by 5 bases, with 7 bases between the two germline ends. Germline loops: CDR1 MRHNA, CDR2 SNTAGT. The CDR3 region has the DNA TGTGCCAGCAGTGACTCGGGGGCTTATGGCTACACCTTC. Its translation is CASSDSGAYGYTF.

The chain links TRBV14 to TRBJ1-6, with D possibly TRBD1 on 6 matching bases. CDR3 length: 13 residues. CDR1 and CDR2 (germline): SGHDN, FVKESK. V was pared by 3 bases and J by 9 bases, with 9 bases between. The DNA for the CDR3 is TGTGCCAGCAGCCACAGGGGTAGTTCACCCCTCCACTTT. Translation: CASSHRGSSPLHF.

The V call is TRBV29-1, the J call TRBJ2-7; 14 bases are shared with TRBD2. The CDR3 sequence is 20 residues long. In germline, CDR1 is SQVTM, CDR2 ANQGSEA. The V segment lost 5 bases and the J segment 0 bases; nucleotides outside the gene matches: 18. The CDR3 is CSVSLHGNLGLAGGSYEQYF. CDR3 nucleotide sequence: TGCAGCGTTTCACTCCACGGCAATCTCGGACTAGCGGGAGGCTCCTACGAGCAGTACTTC.

CDR3 in amino acids: CASSLLEFTEAFF. The CDR3 DNA follows: TGCGCCAGCAGCTTGTTAGAATTCACTGAAGCTTTCTTT. The chain employs TRBV5-1 and TRBJ1-1, with D uncertain. CDR3 length: 13 residues. The germline gives CDR1 SGHRS, CDR2 YFSETQ. V dropped 1 base and J dropped 4 bases, with 8 bases sitting between them.